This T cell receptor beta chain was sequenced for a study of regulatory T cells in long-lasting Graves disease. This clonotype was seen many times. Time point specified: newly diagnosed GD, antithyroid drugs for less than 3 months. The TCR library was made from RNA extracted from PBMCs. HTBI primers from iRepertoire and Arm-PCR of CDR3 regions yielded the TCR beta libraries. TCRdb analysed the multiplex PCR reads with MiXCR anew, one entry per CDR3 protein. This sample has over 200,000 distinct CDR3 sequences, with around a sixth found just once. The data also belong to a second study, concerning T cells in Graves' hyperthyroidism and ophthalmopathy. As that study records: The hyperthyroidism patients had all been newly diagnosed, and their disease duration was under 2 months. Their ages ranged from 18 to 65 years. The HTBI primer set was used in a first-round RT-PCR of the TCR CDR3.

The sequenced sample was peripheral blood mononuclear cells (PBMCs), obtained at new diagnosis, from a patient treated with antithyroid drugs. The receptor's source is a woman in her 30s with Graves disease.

The CDR3 DNA sequence: TGTGCCAGCAGCTTTGAGTCCTACAATGAGCAGTTCTTC. Protein sequence: CASSFESYNEQFF. The chain joins TRBV11-3 to TRBJ2-1; no definite D call. The germline gives CDR1 SGHNT, CDR2 YENEEA. Trimming took 3 bases from V and 1 from J, leaving 4 bases between them. CDR3 length equals 13 residues. Together with reference TRBV11-3 and TRBJ2-1, the CDR3 gives the full variable domain: EAGVVQSPRYKIIEKKQPVAFWCNPISGHNTLYWYLQNLGQGPELLIRYENEEAVDDSQLPKDRFSAERLKGVDSTLKIQPAELGDSAVYLCASSFESYNEQFFGPGTRLTVL.